The sequence of this T cell receptor beta chain was determined in a study of patients and donors after allogeneic stem cell transplantation. Looked up from germline, CDR1 is DFQATT and CDR2 is SNEGSKA (reference sequence). The CDR3 sequence is 15 residues long. V was pared by 3 bases and J by 7 bases, with 8 bases of the junction left unmatched. This clonotype was seen a handful of times. TCRdb reanalysed the RT-PCR reads using MiXCR and keeps one entry per CDR3 protein. The repertoire holds fewer than 180,000 distinct CDR3 sequences, with 30% to 45% as singletons. This receptor was identified in a human donor who was either an allogeneic HSCT recipient or a stem cell or donor lymphocyte infusion donor (not recorded which). It is not recorded whose cells these are; they may come from a transplant donor. Sequencing was carried out using blood, either unsorted or a sorted T cell fraction (not recorded which). This sequence joins TRBV20-1 and TRBJ1-5; 11 bases are shared with TRBD1. As DNA, the CDR3 is TGCAGTGCTAGGCTGGGGACAGGGGGTGAACAGCCCCAGCATTTT. This encodes CSARLGTGGEQPQHF.